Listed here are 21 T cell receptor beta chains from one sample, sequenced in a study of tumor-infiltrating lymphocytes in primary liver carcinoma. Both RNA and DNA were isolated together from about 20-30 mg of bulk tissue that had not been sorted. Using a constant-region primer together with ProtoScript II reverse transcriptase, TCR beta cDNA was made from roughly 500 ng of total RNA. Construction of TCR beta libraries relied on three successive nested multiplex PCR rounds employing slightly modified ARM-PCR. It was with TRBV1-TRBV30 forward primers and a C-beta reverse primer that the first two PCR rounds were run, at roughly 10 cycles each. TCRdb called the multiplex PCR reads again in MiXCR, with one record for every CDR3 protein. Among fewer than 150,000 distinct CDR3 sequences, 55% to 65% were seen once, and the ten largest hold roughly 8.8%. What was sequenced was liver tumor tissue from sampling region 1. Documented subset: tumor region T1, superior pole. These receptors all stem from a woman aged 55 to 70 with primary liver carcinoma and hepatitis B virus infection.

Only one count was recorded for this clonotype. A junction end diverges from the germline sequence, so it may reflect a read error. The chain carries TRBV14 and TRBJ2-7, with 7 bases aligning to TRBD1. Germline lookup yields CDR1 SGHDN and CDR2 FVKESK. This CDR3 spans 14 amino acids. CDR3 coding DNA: TGTGCCGGCAGTGCCTCGGGACAGCCCTACGAGCAGTACTTC. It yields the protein CAGSASGQPYEQYF.

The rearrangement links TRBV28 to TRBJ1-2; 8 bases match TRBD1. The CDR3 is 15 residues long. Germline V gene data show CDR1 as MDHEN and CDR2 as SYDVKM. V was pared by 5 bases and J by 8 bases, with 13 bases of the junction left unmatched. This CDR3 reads CASSIPDRGVGGYTF. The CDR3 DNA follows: TGTGCCAGCAGTATACCCGACAGGGGAGTAGGCGGCTACACCTTC.

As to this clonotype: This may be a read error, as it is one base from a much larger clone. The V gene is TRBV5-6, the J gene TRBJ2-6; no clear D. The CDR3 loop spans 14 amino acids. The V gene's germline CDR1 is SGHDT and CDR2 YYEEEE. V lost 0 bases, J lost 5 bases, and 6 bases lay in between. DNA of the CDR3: TGTGCCAGCAGCTTGGGGTCTAGGGCCAACGTCCTGACTTTC. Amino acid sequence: CASSLGSRANVLTF. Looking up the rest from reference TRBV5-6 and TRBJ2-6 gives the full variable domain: DAGVTQSPTHLIKTRGQQVTLRCSPKSGHDTVSWYQQALGQGPQFIFQYYEEEERQRGNFPDRFSGHQFPNYSSELNVNALLLGDSALYLCASSLGSRANVLTFGAGSRLTVL.

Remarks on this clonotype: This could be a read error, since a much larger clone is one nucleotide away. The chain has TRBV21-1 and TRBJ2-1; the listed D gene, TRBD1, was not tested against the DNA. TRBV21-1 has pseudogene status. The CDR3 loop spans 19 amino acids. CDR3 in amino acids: CASTPKGQDRDGTYDEQFF. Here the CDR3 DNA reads TGTGCCAGCACCCCGAAGGGGCAGGACCGGGACGGGACGTACGATGAGCAGTTCTTC.

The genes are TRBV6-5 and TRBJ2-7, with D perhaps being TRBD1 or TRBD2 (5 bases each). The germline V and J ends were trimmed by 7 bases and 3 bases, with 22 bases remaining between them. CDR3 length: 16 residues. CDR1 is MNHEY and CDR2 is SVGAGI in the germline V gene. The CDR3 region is CASNISGTKLYYEQYF. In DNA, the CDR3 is TGTGCCAGCAATATTTCCGGGACCAAACTGTACTACGAGCAGTACTTC.

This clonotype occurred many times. In DNA form, the CDR3 reads TGTGCCAGCAGGCCAAACATTCGGGACAACTACGAGCAGTACTTC. Protein sequence: CASRPNIRDNYEQYF. The genes are TRBV11-2 and TRBJ2-7; TRBD1 might be the D (6 bases). The germline V and J ends were trimmed by 6 bases and 3 bases, with 18 bases remaining between them. Germline V gene sequence: CDR1 SGHAT, CDR2 FQNNGV. The length of the CDR3 is 15 residues.

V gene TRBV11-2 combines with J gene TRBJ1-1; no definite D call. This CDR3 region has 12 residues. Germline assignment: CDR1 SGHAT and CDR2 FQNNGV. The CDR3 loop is CESSLGRLEAFF. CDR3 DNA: TGTGAAAGCAGCTTAGGACGGCTTGAAGCTTTCTTT.

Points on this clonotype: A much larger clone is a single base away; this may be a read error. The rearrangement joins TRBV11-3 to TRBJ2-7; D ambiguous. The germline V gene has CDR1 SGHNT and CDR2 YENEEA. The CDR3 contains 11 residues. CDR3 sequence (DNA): TGTGCCAGCAGACAGAGTTACGGGCAGTGCTTC. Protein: CASRQSYGQCF.

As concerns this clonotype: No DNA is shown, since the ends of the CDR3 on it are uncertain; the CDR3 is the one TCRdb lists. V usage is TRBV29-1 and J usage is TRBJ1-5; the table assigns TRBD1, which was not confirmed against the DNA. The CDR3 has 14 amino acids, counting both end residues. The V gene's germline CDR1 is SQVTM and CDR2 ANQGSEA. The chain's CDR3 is CSVAAGTGKQPQHF.

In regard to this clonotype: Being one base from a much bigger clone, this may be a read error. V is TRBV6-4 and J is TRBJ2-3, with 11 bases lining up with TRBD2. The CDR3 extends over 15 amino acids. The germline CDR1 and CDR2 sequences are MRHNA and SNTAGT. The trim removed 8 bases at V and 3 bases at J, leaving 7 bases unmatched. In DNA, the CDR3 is TGTGCCAGCGCTCCCCTAGCGGGAGGTACAGATACGCAGTATTTT. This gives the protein CASAPLAGGTDTQYF.

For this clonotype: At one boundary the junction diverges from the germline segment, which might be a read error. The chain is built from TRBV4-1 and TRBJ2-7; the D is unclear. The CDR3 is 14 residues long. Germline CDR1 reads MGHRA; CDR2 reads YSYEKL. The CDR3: CVSSQTEQSHEQYF. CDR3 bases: TGCGTCAGCAGCCAAACGGAACAGAGTCACGAGCAGTACTTC.

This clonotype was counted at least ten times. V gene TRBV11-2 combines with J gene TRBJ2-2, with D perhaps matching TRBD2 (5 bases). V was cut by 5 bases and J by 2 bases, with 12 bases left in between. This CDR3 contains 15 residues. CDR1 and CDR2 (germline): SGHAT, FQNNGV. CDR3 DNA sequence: TGTGCCAGCAGCCTCCGGACGGGAAACACCGGGGAGCTGTTTTTT. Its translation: CASSLRTGNTGELFF.

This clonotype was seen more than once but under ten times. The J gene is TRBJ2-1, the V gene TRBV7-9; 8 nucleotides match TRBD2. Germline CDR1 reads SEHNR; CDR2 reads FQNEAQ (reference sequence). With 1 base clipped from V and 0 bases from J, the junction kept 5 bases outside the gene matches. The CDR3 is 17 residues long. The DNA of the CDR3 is TGTGCCAGCAGCTTAGTCTCGGGGGGGGGCTCCTACAATGAGCAGTTCTTC. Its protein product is CASSLVSGGGSYNEQFF.

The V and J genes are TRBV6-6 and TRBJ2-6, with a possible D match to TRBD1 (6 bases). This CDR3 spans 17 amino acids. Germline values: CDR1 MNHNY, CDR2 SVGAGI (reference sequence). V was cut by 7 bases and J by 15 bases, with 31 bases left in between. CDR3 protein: CASMVGRGISGANTLTF. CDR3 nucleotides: TGTGCCAGCATGGTGGGCAGGGGAATCTCTGGGGCCAACACCCTGACTTTC.

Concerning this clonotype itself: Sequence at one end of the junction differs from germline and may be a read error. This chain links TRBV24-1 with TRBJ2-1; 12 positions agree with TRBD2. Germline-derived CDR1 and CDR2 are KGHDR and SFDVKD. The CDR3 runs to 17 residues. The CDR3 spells CATSDSSGGASYNEQFF. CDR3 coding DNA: TGTGCCACCAGTGATTCTAGCGGGGGGGCTTCCTACAATGAGCAGTTCTTT.

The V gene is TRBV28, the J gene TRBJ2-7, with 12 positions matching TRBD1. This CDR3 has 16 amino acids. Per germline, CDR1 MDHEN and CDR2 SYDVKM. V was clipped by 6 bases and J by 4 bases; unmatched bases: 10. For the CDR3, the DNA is TGTGCCAGCAGCCTCCACGGGACAGGGGGCAGTTACGAGCAGTACTTC. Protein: CASSLHGTGGSYEQYF.

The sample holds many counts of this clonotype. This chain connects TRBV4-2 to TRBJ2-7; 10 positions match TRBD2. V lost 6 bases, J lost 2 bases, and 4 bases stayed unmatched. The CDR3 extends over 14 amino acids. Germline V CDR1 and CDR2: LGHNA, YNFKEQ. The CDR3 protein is CASSHSGRAYEQYF. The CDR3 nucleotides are TGTGCCAGCAGTCACAGCGGGAGGGCCTACGAGCAGTACTTC.

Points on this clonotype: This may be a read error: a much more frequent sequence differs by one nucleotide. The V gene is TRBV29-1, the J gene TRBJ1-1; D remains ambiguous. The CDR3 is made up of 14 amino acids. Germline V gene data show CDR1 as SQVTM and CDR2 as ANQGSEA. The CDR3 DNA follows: TGCAGCGTTGAGGCTTACTCGAGGAACGCTGAAGCTTTCTTT. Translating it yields CSVEAYSRNAEAFF.

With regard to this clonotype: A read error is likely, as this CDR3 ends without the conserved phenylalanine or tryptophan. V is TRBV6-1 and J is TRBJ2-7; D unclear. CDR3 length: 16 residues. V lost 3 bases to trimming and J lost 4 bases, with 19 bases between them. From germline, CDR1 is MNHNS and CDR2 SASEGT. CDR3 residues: CASSDRLGGRPYEQYS. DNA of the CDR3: TGTGCCAGCAGTGATCGTCTCGGCGGTAGGCCTTACGAGCAGTACTCC.

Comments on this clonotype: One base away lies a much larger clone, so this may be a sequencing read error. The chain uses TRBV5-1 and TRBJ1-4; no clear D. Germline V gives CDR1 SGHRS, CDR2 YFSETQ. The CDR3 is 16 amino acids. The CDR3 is CASSSLGRQENENLFF. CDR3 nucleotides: TGCGCCAGCAGCTCGCTAGGTCGTCAGGAAAATGAAAATCTGTTTTTT. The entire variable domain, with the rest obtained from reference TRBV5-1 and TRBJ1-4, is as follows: KAGVTQTPRYLIKTRGQQVTLSCSPISGHRSVSWYQQTPGQGLQFLFEYFSETQRNKGNFPGRFSGRQFSNSRSEMNVSTLELGDSALYLCASSSLGRQENENLFFGSGTQLSVL.

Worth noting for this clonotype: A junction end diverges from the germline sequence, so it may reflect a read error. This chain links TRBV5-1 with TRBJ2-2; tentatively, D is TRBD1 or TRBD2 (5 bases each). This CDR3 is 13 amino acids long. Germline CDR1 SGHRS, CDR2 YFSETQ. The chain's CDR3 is CASRGVSTGVLFF. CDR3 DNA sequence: TGCGCCAGCAGAGGGGTATCCACCGGGGTGCTGTTTTTT.